This T cell receptor beta chain was documented in a study of CXCR3-negative and CXCR3-positive naive CD8 T cells (dated by TCRdb to the late 2010s). Broadly, across the study: About 150 million TRB reads were obtained in total, roughly 1.5 +/- 0.3 million reads per library. Data from about 12 donors, pooled across two independent experiments, went into the diversity and physicochemical repertoire analyses. Naive subsets from five or six donors and memory cells from 3 donors were included in the TRBV-TRBJ cluster analysis.

The full study reports these points: TRB CDR3s from CXCR3-positive naive cells showed higher hydrophobicity (lower Kidera factor 4), lower energy, and higher strength and volume indices than CXCR3-negative naive cells. Freshly isolated PBMCs were used for most assays because CXCR3 expression went down partially after cryopreservation. TRBV-TRBJ usage was similar between naive CXCR3-negative and CXCR3-positive cells from the same donor, while memory cells showed distinct patterns. Surface CD5, linked to self-reactivity in mice, was comparable between naive subsets; TCR interaction strength was therefore also inferred from TRB CDR3 physicochemical properties. Comparably high repertoire diversity was found in both naive subsets, whereas much lower repertoire diversity was found in memory CD8+ T cells.

Turning to this clonotype: Its antigen remains unidentified.

CDR1 LGHDT and CDR2 YNNKEL were looked up in the germline V gene (reference sequence). From its cysteine to its phenylalanine, the CDR3 spans 13 amino acids. DNA was not recorded. Each CD8+ T cell subset was flow-sorted in triplicate, and 250,000 to 300,000 cells per subset were placed directly into RLT lysis buffer. To keep memory contaminants out, a stringent definition of naive CD8+ T cells was applied: CD45RO-CCR7+CD27+CD95-. Standard density gradient centrifugation was used to isolate peripheral blood mononuclear cells from buffy coats. A FACSAria III was used to flow-sort naive CD8+ T cells into CXCR3-negative and CXCR3-positive populations. Total RNA was extracted from sorted cells with an RNeasy Mini Kit. Sequencing used a NextSeq 550. The Human TCR Profiling Kit (MiLaboratory) was used to prepare UMI-labeled 5' RACE TRB cDNA libraries. cDNA synthesis used the entire amount of extracted RNA, and PCR amplification then used the entire amount of cDNA produced. Libraries were prepared in parallel with an identical number of PCR cycles. In the original analysis: With a requirement of at least two reads per UMI, MIGEC and MiXCR extracted about 57,000 +/- 9,900 unique UMI-labeled TRB cDNA molecules per library. An average of about 40,000 +/- 10,000 functional in-frame TRB CDR3 nucleotide clonotypes without stop codons was found per library. After downsampling to 5000 UMI-labeled TRB molecules per sample, diversity metrics such as normalized Shannon-Wiener and Chao1 were calculated in VDJtools. VDJtools computed clonotype-size-weighted physicochemical properties of the central five CDR3 residues: interaction energy, strength, volume and Kidera factor 4. TCRdb reprocessed the reads, so every CDR3 protein sequence counts as one entry and DNA is not shown. It is TCRdb's table, rather than the study itself, that gives the V and J calls and clone size. The sample table records some 53,000 distinct CDR3 sequences. The ten largest clones represent over 0.45% of the sample.

This clonotype was obtained from a human donor in good health. Some clones in this sample may be carry-over from other donors' samples. The rearranged segments are TRBV3-1 and TRBJ1-5; TCRdb's D call, TRBD1, is unchecked because there is no DNA. Material for sequencing was naive CXCR3+ CD8+ T cells from blood. The meaning of the sample's cell subset or site label: CD45RO-CCR7+CD27+CD95- naive CD8+ T cells expressing CXCR3 (TNR3+). The CDR3 is CASSFDTGQPQHF.